The 19 T cell receptor beta chains below come from one sample, sequenced in a study of shared clonotypes between healthy human individuals. Profiling relied on immunoSEQ multiplex PCR, and the TCRdb table lists in-frame clones only, not all of them. The sample has around 2.1 million clones, 85% to 95% seen once; the top ten hold 1.5% to 2%. It was CD45RO-negative cells, positively selected for CCR7, that made up naive CD8 cells, with terminally differentiated effector memory CD45RA+ cells excluded. Sequences were obtained from naive CD8+ T cells from PBMCs. The receptor source for this set is a man younger than 35 in good health. Some clones in this sample may be carry-over from other donors' samples.

As for this clone: The same CDR3 is also encoded by other DNA sequences in this sample. The gene calls are TRBV4-1 and TRBJ1-2; TRBD1 aligns across 8 bases. Per germline, CDR1 MGHRA and CDR2 YSYEKL. With 1 base clipped from V and 2 bases from J, the junction kept 3 bases outside the gene matches. The CDR3 sequence is 15 residues long. The CDR3 loop reads CASSQVGQANYGYTF. Written as DNA, the CDR3 is TGCGCCAGCAGCCAAGTGGGACAGGCCAACTATGGCTACACCTTC.

The V call is TRBV5-3, the J call TRBJ2-7, with D perhaps TRBD2 (5 bases). TRBV5-3 is designated an ORF whose function remains uncertain. CDR3 size: 15 residues. Trimming removed 6 bases from V and 5 bases from J, with 21 bases in between. The CDR3 bases are TGTGCCAGAACCAGCGGATGGGCCGCCAGGAACGAGCAGTACTTC. Translating it yields CARTSGWAARNEQYF.

The gene calls are TRBV13 and TRBJ2-3; D remains unclear. The CDR3 has 14 residues. Deletions cut 2 bases from V and 0 bases from J, with 6 bases between. CDR1 is PRHDT and CDR2 is FYEKMQ in the germline V gene (reference sequence). CDR3 in DNA: TGTGCCAGCAGCTTAAGCGTCAGCACAGATACGCAGTATTTT. It translates to CASSLSVSTDTQYF.

The V and J genes are TRBV4-3 and TRBJ2-5; 9 bases map to TRBD1. CDR1 LGHNA and CDR2 YSLEER come from the germline V gene. The V and J ends lost 1 base and 5 bases, in that order; junction bases with no gene match: 5. The CDR3 runs 15 residues. The CDR3 here is CASSQGTGAVETQYF. The CDR3 nucleotides are TGCGCCAGCAGCCAAGGGACAGGGGCGGTTGAGACCCAGTACTTC.

The chain recombines TRBV13 with TRBJ2-2; possibly TRBD2 for D (5 bases). This CDR3 is 14 amino acids long. Germline-derived CDR1 and CDR2 are PRHDT and FYEKMQ (reference sequence). Trimming left V 5 bases short and J 4 bases short, with 11 bases between. CDR3 bases: TGTGCCAGCAGCCCGGGGTGGGTCACCGGGGAGCTGTTTTTT. The encoded protein is CASSPGWVTGELFF.

The chain is built from TRBV27 and TRBJ2-7; TRBD2 agrees at 9 bases. Germline CDR1 MNHEY, CDR2 SMNVEV (reference sequence). The CDR3 is made up of 15 amino acids. The ends lost 0 bases at V and 7 bases at J; junction bases unmatched: 7. This chain's CDR3 is CASSLSAGGPLEQYF. The DNA for the CDR3 is TGTGCCAGCAGTTTATCTGCGGGAGGGCCGTTGGAGCAGTACTTC.

V gene TRBV27 combines with J gene TRBJ2-7, with TRBD2 matching over 7 bases. The CDR3 is 14 residues long. Germline V gene data show CDR1 as MNHEY and CDR2 as SMNVEV (reference sequence). V lost 4 bases, J lost 4 bases, and 7 bases stayed unmatched. The CDR3 nucleotides are TGTGCCAGCAGTTCCGGGGAGGGATGGTACGAGCAGTACTTC. Translation gives CASSSGEGWYEQYF.

V and J are TRBV11-2 and TRBJ2-7; a possible D gene is TRBD1 (6 bases). There are 13 residues in the CDR3. Germline V gives CDR1 SGHAT, CDR2 FQNNGV. V was clipped by 1 base and J by 6 bases, with 10 bases between them. For the CDR3, the DNA is TGTGCCAGCAGCTTAGGGTCAGGGGTCGAGCAGTACTTC. Its translation is CASSLGSGVEQYF. The full variable domain, its missing parts supplied by reference TRBV11-2 and TRBJ2-7, is EAGVAQSPRYKIIEKRQSVAFWCNPISGHATLYWYQQILGQGPKLLIQFQNNGVVDDSQLPKDRFSAERLKGVDSTLKIQPAKLEDSAVYLCASSLGSGVEQYFGPGTRLTVT.

In DNA form, the CDR3 reads TGTGCCACCTTGACTACCTCCAGGGAGACCCAGTACTTC. It yields the protein CATLTTSRETQYF. The V and J genes are TRBV2 and TRBJ2-5; maybe TRBD2 (5 bases). V lost 10 bases and J lost 5, with 17 bases in between. Germline-derived CDR1 and CDR2 are SNHLY and FYNNEI. The CDR3 totals 13 residues. Full variable domain (missing parts from reference TRBV2 and TRBJ2-5): EPEVTQTPSHQVTQMGQEVILRCVPISNHLYFYWYRQILGQKVEFLVSFYNNEISEKSEIFDDQFSVERPDGSNFTLKIRSTKLEDSAMYFCATLTTSRETQYFGPGTRLLVL.

The chain recombines TRBV6-1 with TRBJ2-7; D call uncertain. The ends were cut back, 2 bases at V and 7 bases at J, with 21 bases in the middle. CDR1 and CDR2 from the germline V gene are MNHNS and SASEGT. There are 16 residues in the CDR3. CDR3 in amino acids: CASSEYIGLPVGEQYF. CDR3 DNA: TGTGCCAGCAGTGAATATATTGGTCTACCTGTGGGGGAGCAGTACTTC.

This clone was seen once. This chain links TRBV5-1 with TRBJ2-2, with D unclear. Germline CDR1 and CDR2: SGHRS and YFSETQ. V lost 7 bases and J 1 base, leaving 11 bases between the germline ends. The CDR3 length is 14 residues. The CDR3 DNA sequence: TGCGCCAGCGGATGGGTTGGGAACACCGGGGAGCTGTTTTTT. This translates into CASGWVGNTGELFF.

The chain combines TRBV5-1 with TRBJ2-5, with D possibly called TRBD1 or TRBD2 (5 bases each). The CDR3 contains 16 residues. V lost 4 bases and J 4 bases, leaving 20 bases between the germline ends. Germline CDR1 and CDR2: SGHRS and YFSETQ. The CDR3 DNA reads TGCGCCAGCAGCCCCGAACAAGGGACCTCGGGAGAGACCCAGTACTTC. Its translation: CASSPEQGTSGETQYF.

This sequence joins TRBV28 and TRBJ2-5; D not certain. V was cut by 7 bases and J by 2 bases, with 14 bases left in between. The germline CDR1 and CDR2 sequences are MDHEN and SYDVKM. The CDR3 consists of 14 residues. As DNA, the CDR3 is TGTGCCAGCAAGTTACGCCCAAGACAAGAGACCCAGTACTTC. Protein sequence: CASKLRPRQETQYF.

This chain connects TRBV7-6 to TRBJ2-7, with a tentative D call TRBD1 (6 bases). The CDR3 covers 14 residues. The V gene lost 5 bases and the J gene lost 0 bases, with 11 bases spanning the gap. CDR1 and CDR2 (germline): SGHVS, FNYEAQ. DNA for the CDR3: TGTGCCAGCAGCCCAATACAGGGCTCCTACGAGCAGTACTTC. The encoded protein is CASSPIQGSYEQYF.

The CDR3 region has the DNA TGTGCCATCAGTGGGGGGGGCACAGATACGCAGTATTTT. It is translated as CAISGGGTDTQYF. The chain carries TRBV10-3 and TRBJ2-3; the D gene is possibly TRBD2 (6 bases). Germline V CDR1 and CDR2: ENHRY, SYGVKD. The length of the CDR3 is 13 residues. The V gene lost 4 bases and the J gene lost 1 base, with 6 bases spanning the gap.

The gene calls are TRBV29-1 and TRBJ2-7; 12 positions match TRBD2. Germline trimming cut 5 bases from V and 4 bases from J; bases unmatched to any gene: 6. This CDR3 region has 14 residues. Germline assignment: CDR1 SQVTM and CDR2 ANQGSEA. The CDR3 region is CSVFETSGSYEQYF. The CDR3 nucleotides read TGCAGCGTTTTCGAGACTAGCGGGAGTTACGAGCAGTACTTC.

Here the CDR3 reads CASSIRGQGVNTGELFF. The CDR3 DNA follows: TGTGCCAGCAGCATAAGGGGACAGGGTGTTAACACCGGGGAGCTGTTTTTT. The chain links TRBV21-1 to TRBJ2-2; the D segment call TRBD1 is taken from the table without a DNA check. TRBV21-1 is tagged as a pseudogene. This CDR3 region has 17 residues.

The chain is built from TRBV28 and TRBJ2-3; D is tentatively TRBD1 or TRBD2 (5 bases each). V was trimmed by 6 bases and J by 8 bases, leaving 24 bases between them. CDR3 size: 16 residues. Germline loops: CDR1 MDHEN, CDR2 SYDVKM. CDR3 DNA: TGTGCCAGCAGCGAAAGCCGGGACCTATCCCCAGTTACGCAGTATTTT. Its protein product is CASSESRDLSPVTQYF.

The chain links TRBV6-6 to TRBJ2-2; 7 bases are shared with TRBD2. V shed 6 bases, J shed 5 bases, and the junction held 0 bases outside the gene matches. Germline V gene lookup returns CDR1 MNHNY and CDR2 SVGAGI (reference sequence). The CDR3 consists of 12 residues. The CDR3 here is CASSGGTGELFF. The CDR3 DNA reads as TGTGCCAGCAGCGGGGGGACCGGGGAGCTGTTTTTT.